These T cell receptor beta chains were read from a single sample in a study of regulatory T cells in long-lasting Graves disease. TCRdb independently ran MiXCR on the multiplex PCR reads; one entry per CDR3 protein. This table holds roughly 420,000 distinct CDR3 sequences, over 15% found once. This sample also belongs to another study, concerning T cells in Graves' hyperthyroidism and ophthalmopathy.

The sequencing here drew on peripheral blood mononuclear cells (PBMCs), taken at new diagnosis, from a patient treated with antithyroid drugs. The receptors were gathered from a young woman with Graves disease. Each CDR3 is given with its conserved first and last residue. A D gene is named only where the DNA matches it firmly. Part of the rows lack a size; the others show once, few, many or a class for expanded clones.

TRBJ1-4	TRBV6-2/TRBV6-3	few	NA	TGTGCCAGCAGTTACTCGCAAGGGAATAATGAAAAACTGTTTTTT	CASSYSQGNNEKLFF
TRBJ1-1	TRBV7-2	many	NA	TGTGCCAGCAGCTTATCCAACCGGAACACTGAAGCTTTCTTT	CASSLSNRNTEAFF
TRBJ1-6	TRBV28	NA	NA	TGTGCCAGCAGTCTGACAGGCTCCTATAATTCACCCCTCCACTTT	CASSLTGSYNSPLHF
TRBJ2-1	TRBV18	few	NA	TGTGCCAGCTCACCGGGCGGGGACCCAAACAATGAGCAGTTCTTC	CASSPGGDPNNEQFF
TRBJ1-5	TRBV7-2	many	NA	TGTGCCAGCAGCTTCCGGACAGAGCTTTATAGCAATCAGCCCCAGCATTTT	CASSFRTELYSNQPQHF
TRBJ2-7	TRBV11-2	many	NA	TGTGCCAGCACTTTAGAATGGGGGTCAGGCGAGCAGTACTTC	CASTLEWGSGEQYF
TRBJ2-1	TRBV9	NA	NA	TGTGCCAGCAGCTGGGGGCAGCTATACAATGAGCAGTTCTTC	CASSWGQLYNEQFF
TRBJ1-4	TRBV5-1	NA	TRBD1	TGCGCCAGCAGCTTGGCGGGACAGAGGACTAATGAAAAACTGTTTTTT	CASSLAGQRTNEKLFF
TRBJ1-6	TRBV5-1	few	TRBD1	TGCGCCAGCAGCATCGGCCCGGGACAGGAGAATTCACCCCTCCACTTT	CASSIGPGQENSPLHF
TRBJ2-5	TRBV20-1	many	NA	TGCAGTGCTAGAGGGGGGTTAGCGAATCTTCAAGAGACCCAGTACTTC	CSARGGLANLQETQYF
TRBJ2-5	TRBV6-2/TRBV6-3	few	TRBD1	TGTGCCAGCAGTTACTCGATAGGTCTGGAGACAGGGGGCCTCGAGACCCAGTACTTC	CASSYSIGLETGGLETQYF
TRBJ1-5	TRBV30	many	NA	TGTGCCTGGAGTCCCCCCGATCCGGGCAATCAGCCCCAGCATTTT	CAWSPPDPGNQPQHF
TRBJ1-1	TRBV11-2	once	NA	TGTGCCAGCAGCTTAGATTCGACGGGGGGCCGTGAAGCTTTCTTT	CASSLDSTGGREAFF
TRBJ2-1	TRBV3-1	many	NA	TGTGCCAGCAGCCAAGATCGCGTCCCCCCGGAGCAGTTCTTC	CASSQDRVPPEQFF
TRBJ2-1	TRBV20-1	many	NA	TGCAGTGCTAGGCCGTGGGGGAGCTCCTACAATGAGCAGTTCTTC	CSARPWGSSYNEQFF
TRBJ2-3	TRBV7-6	many	TRBD2	TGTGCCAGCAGCGACACTAGCGGGAGTGCAGATACGCAGTATTTT	CASSDTSGSADTQYF
TRBJ2-2	TRBV5-4	many	NA	TGTGCCAGCAGCTTGGAAGGTCCCGGGGAGCTGTTTTTT	CASSLEGPGELFF
TRBJ2-2	TRBV28	NA	TRBD2	TGTGCCAGCAGCATAGCGGGAGGATACACCGGGGAGCTGTTTTTT	CASSIAGGYTGELFF
TRBJ2-3	TRBV10-1	few	TRBD2	TGCGCCAGCACCCCGGGACTAGCGGGAGTTGAGACGCAGTATTTT	CASTPGLAGVETQYF
TRBJ2-5	TRBV12-3/TRBV12-4	many	TRBD2	TGTGCCAGCAGTTTAGTGGGGCTAGCGGTACAAGAGACCCAGTACTTC	CASSLVGLAVQETQYF
TRBJ2-1	TRBV5-1	many	TRBD2	TGCGCCAGCAGCCCTCAGGGACTAGCGGGAGTAGATGAGCAGTTCTTC	CASSPQGLAGVDEQFF
TRBJ2-5	TRBV11-2	many	NA	TGTGCCAGCAGCTTCGACGGAACCGACCAGTACTTC	CASSFDGTDQYF
TRBJ2-7	TRBV7-2	NA	NA	TGTGCCAGCAGGTTCGGGCTAGGGGTTAACGAGCAGTACTTC	CASRFGLGVNEQYF
TRBJ2-3	TRBV4-1	few	TRBD2	TGCGCCAGCAACCCTTCGGGACTAGTCGCAGATACGCAGTATTTT	CASNPSGLVADTQYF
TRBJ2-7	TRBV18	NA	NA	TGTGCCAGCTCACCACCGGGCGGCGGAGCAGTGTCCGAGCAGTACTTC	CASSPPGGGAVSEQYF
TRBJ2-7	TRBV6-2/TRBV6-3	many	NA	TGTGCCAGCAGTTACAAGGTGGCGGTATACGAGCAGTACTTC	CASSYKVAVYEQYF
TRBJ1-2	TRBV5-8	once	NA	TGTGCCAGCAGCTTGGCCGGGACCCTCTATGGCTACACCTTC	CASSLAGTLYGYTF
TRBJ2-7	TRBV30	NA	TRBD1	TGTGCCTGGGACAGGGATCGCTACGAGCAGTACTTC	CAWDRDRYEQYF
TRBJ2-4	TRBV28	many	NA	TGTGCCAGCATCGCCAGGGGTAGGGGGGCGGCAGCCAAAAACATTCAGTACTTC	CASIARGRGAAAKNIQYF
TRBJ2-7	TRBV6-2/TRBV6-3	many	TRBD1	TGTGCCAGCAGTACAACACAGGGGGCGACCTACGAGCAGTACTTC	CASSTTQGATYEQYF
TRBJ2-7	TRBV2	many	NA	TGTGCCAGCAGTGAAGACTACTTGGAGCAGTACTTC	CASSEDYLEQYF
TRBJ1-5	TRBV5-6	NA	TRBD1	TGTGCCAGCAGCTTGGCAGGGGGCGATCAGCCCCAGCATTTT	CASSLAGGDQPQHF
TRBJ2-1	TRBV5-1	few	TRBD2	TGCGCCAGCAGCTCCAAATGGACTAGCGGTTACAATGAGCAGTTCTTC	CASSSKWTSGYNEQFF
TRBJ2-7	TRBV7-2	NA	NA	TGTGCCAGCAGCACCAGGGGACCCTCCTACGAGCAGTACTTC	CASSTRGPSYEQYF
TRBJ2-5	TRBV7-6	many	TRBD2	TGTGCCAGCAGCTTGAGCAGCGGGGGAGAGACCCAGTACTTC	CASSLSSGGETQYF
TRBJ2-1	TRBV7-9	many	TRBD2	TGTGCCAGCAGCTCATGGACTAGCGGGAGGGACAATGAGCAGTTCTTC	CASSSWTSGRDNEQFF
TRBJ2-1	TRBV6-5	many	NA	TGTGCCAGCAGTTATGCGGAAGCGGGTACTGCCCTCTCCTACAATGAGCAGTTCTTC	CASSYAEAGTALSYNEQFF